This is a list of T cell receptor beta chains from one sample in a study of CD8 T cells in Susac syndrome. TCRdb re-analysed the immunoSEQ multiplex PCR reads in MiXCR, keeping a single row per CDR3 protein. Among about 200,000 distinct CDR3 sequences, 95% were seen once, and the ten largest hold approximately 0.1%. The sample taken for sequencing was CD4+ T cells from PBMCs. The receptors were gathered from a human donor in good health. Each CDR3 is given without its conserved first and last residue. Each record gives: clone size, D gene, V gene, CDR3 protein. A D gene is named only where the DNA matches it firmly. For some rows the clone size is stated as once, few or many, or as a class when expanded; others skip it.

NA | NA | TRBV20-1 | SARSLRGTNYGYT
once | TRBD1 | TRBV20-1 | SAHIRDSDEQY
NA | NA | TRBV2 | ASSRETSGGYT
once | NA | TRBV20-1 | SASIIGRTEAF
NA | TRBD1 | TRBV15 | ATSRDRATGELF
NA | NA | TRBV20-1 | SASGFRANVLT
NA | NA | TRBV28 | ASRARSLIGPQH
once | NA | TRBV3-1 | ASSLEALVGSGANVLT
once | NA | TRBV29-1 | SSFEGESYT
NA | TRBD1 | TRBV14 | ASSTGTASREQY
NA | NA | TRBV3-1 | ASSQATSYEQY
NA | TRBD2 | TRBV3-1 | ASSQGPAGAYEQY
NA | NA | TRBV6-5 | ASSTRGAKNIQY
NA | NA | TRBV29-1 | SVEGGIYGYT
NA | NA | TRBV11-2 | ASHPGGRVFYEQY
NA | NA | TRBV29-1 | SVELGANTEAF
NA | NA | TRBV3-1 | ASSQMRNTEAF
NA | NA | TRBV20-1 | SASGGVNQPQH
NA | NA | TRBV24-1 | ATRERFLSLGRETQY
NA | NA | TRBV10-2 | ASRDYGYEQY
NA | TRBD2 | TRBV20-1 | SARTSGRETQY
NA | NA | TRBV4-1 | ASSQVPRARVDYEQY
NA | NA | TRBV7-8 | ASSSNRPQETQY
NA | NA | TRBV7-9 | ASSLESNRVYEQY
NA | NA | TRBV9 | ASSVRPGPYGYT
once | NA | TRBV29-1 | SVGGYGEKLF
once | TRBD2 | TRBV20-1 | SAGGLAGEKNIQY
NA | NA | TRBV5-1 | ASSSSGELGEQF
NA | NA | TRBV20-1 | GRGARDQPQH
NA | NA | TRBV14 | ASSPGGGRLGYT
NA | NA | TRBV27 | ASSLYGWFDNSPLH
NA | TRBD2 | TRBV20-1 | SAGETSSKTQY
once | TRBD1 | TRBV6-5 | ASSYSDRGYEQY
NA | NA | TRBV30 | AGQDSLVYGYT
NA | NA | TRBV27 | ASTPSRWETQY
NA | NA | TRBV28 | ASEASGANVLT
NA | NA | TRBV19 | ASSISADNYGYT
NA | TRBD1 | TRBV7-2 | ASSYRQGGVEQY
NA | NA | TRBV7-9 | ASSLAPFNEQF
once | TRBD2 | TRBV30 | AWTPLASGPNEQF
NA | NA | TRBV9 | ASSVEADTQY